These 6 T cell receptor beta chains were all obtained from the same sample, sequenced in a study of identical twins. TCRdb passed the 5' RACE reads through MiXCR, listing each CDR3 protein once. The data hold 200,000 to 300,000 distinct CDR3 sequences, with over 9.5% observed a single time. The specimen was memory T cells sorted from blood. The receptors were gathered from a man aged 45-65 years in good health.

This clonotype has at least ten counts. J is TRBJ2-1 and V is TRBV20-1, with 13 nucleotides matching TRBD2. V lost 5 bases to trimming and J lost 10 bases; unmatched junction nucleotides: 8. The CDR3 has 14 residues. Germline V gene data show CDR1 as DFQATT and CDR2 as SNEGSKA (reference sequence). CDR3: CSAEGTSGAREQFF. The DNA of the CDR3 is TGCAGTGCTGAAGGGACTAGCGGGGCTAGGGAGCAGTTCTTC.

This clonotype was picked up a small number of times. CDR3 sequence reads: CASSLTGGAGDTQYF. DNA of the CDR3: TGCGCCAGCAGCTTGACCGGGGGGGCCGGGGATACGCAGTATTTT. The chain has TRBV5-1 and TRBJ2-3; TRBD2 matches 8 bases. CDR1 is SGHRS and CDR2 is YFSETQ in the germline V gene. This CDR3 contains 15 residues. The V segment lost 1 base and the J segment 6 bases; nucleotides outside the gene matches: 7.

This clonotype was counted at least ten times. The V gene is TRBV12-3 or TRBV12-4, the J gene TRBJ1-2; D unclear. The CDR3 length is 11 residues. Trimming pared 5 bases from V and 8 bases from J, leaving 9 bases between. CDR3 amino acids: CASSPRPGYTF. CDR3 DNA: TGTGCCAGCAGTCCCCGGCCCGGCTACACCTTC.

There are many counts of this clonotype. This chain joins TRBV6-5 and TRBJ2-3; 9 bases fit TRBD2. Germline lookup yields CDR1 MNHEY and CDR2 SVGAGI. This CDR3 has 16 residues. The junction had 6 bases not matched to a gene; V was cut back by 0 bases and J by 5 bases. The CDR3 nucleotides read TGTGCCAGCAGTTACTCCCTGGTAGCGGGAGAAGATACGCAGTATTTT. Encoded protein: CASSYSLVAGEDTQYF.

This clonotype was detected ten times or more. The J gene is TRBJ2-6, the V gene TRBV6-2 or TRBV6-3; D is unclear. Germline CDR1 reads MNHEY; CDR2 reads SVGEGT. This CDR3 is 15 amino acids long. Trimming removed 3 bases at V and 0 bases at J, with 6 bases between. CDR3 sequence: CASSYQSSGANVLTF. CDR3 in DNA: TGTGCCAGCAGTTATCAGTCCTCTGGGGCCAACGTCCTGACTTTC.

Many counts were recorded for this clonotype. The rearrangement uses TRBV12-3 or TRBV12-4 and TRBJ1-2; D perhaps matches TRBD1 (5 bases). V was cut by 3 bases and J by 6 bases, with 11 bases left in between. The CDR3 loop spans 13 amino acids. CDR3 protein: CASSFQGGHGYTF. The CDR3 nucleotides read TGTGCCAGCAGTTTTCAGGGCGGCCATGGCTACACCTTC.